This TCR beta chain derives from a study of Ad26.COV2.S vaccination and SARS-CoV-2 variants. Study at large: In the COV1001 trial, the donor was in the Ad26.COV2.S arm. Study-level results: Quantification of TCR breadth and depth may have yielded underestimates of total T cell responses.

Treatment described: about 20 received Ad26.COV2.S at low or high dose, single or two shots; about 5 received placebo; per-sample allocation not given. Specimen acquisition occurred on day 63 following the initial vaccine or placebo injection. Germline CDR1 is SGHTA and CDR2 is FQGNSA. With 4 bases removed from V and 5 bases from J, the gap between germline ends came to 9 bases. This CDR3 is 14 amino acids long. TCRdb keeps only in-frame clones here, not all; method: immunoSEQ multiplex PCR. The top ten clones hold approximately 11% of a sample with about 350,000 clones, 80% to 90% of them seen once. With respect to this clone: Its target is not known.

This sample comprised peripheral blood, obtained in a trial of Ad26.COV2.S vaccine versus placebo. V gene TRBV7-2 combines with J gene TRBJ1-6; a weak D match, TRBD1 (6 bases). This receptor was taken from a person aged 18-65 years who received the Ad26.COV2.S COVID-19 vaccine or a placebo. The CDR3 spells CASSSRGNNSPLHF. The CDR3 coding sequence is TGTGCCAGCAGCTCCAGGGGAAATAATTCACCCCTCCACTTT.